The rows below give T cell receptor beta chains drawn from one sample of a study of regulatory T cells in long-lasting Graves disease. TCRdb recomputed calls from the multiplex PCR reads with MiXCR, one row per CDR3 protein. The sample has 300,000 to 400,000 distinct CDR3 sequences, around 16% seen once. This sample comprised peripheral blood mononuclear cells (PBMCs), obtained at new diagnosis, from a patient treated with antithyroid drugs. Source of these receptors: a female donor with Graves disease. Each CDR3 is given with its conserved first and last residue. The D gene is left open where the match is weak. Not every row has a clone size; where given, it reads once, few, many or a size class.

V: TRBV13; J: TRBJ2-4; D: .; size: .; DNA: TGTGCCACCTCAGGGGCCAAAAACATTCAGTACTTC; CDR3: CATSGAKNIQYF
V: TRBV7-2; J: TRBJ1-1; D: .; size: many; DNA: TGTGCCAGCAGCTTGGGAGGGACACGGAGAGGAGCTTTCTTT; CDR3: CASSLGGTRRGAFF
V: TRBV6-1; J: TRBJ1-6; D: .; size: few; DNA: TGTGCCACCTCGGCAGGGAATCTCTCACCCCTCCACTTT; CDR3: CATSAGNLSPLHF
V: TRBV12-3/TRBV12-4; J: TRBJ2-3; D: TRBD1; size: many; DNA: TGTGCCAGCAGTCCCGGGACAGGGATAGGAGATACGCAGTATTTT; CDR3: CASSPGTGIGDTQYF
V: TRBV9; J: TRBJ2-3; D: TRBD2; size: many; DNA: TGTGCCAGCAGCCCGAGGGCGGGACTAGCGGAAACAGATACGCAGTATTTT; CDR3: CASSPRAGLAETDTQYF
V: TRBV14; J: TRBJ1-4; D: .; size: .; DNA: TGTGCCAGCAGGCTCAGAGGAGGGGAAAAACTGTTTTTT; CDR3: CASRLRGGEKLFF
V: TRBV5-1; J: TRBJ2-3; D: TRBD1; size: few; DNA: TGCGCCAGCAGCCAGACAGGGGGCGTAAATCGTTTCACAGATACGCAGTATTTT; CDR3: CASSQTGGVNRFTDTQYF
V: TRBV18; J: TRBJ2-7; D: TRBD2; size: .; DNA: TGTGCCAGCTCACCAAATCCCCCACTAGCGGGAGGGCGCGAGCAGTACTTC; CDR3: CASSPNPPLAGGREQYF
V: TRBV5-6; J: TRBJ1-1; D: TRBD1; size: .; DNA: TGTGCCAGCAGCTTGGCAGGGGGCGCCGCGTCGGGGACTGAAGCTTTCTTT; CDR3: CASSLAGGAASGTEAFF
V: TRBV7-8; J: TRBJ1-4; D: .; size: many; DNA: TGTGCCAGCAGCTTATATACGGGGCGGAGTAATGATGAAAAACTGTTTTTT; CDR3: CASSLYTGRSNDEKLFF
V: TRBV5-6; J: TRBJ2-7; D: .; size: many; DNA: TGTGCCAGCAGCTGGGACATCTCCTACGAGCAGTACTTC; CDR3: CASSWDISYEQYF
V: TRBV12-3/TRBV12-4; J: TRBJ1-2; D: .; size: many; DNA: TGTGCCAGCAGTTTCGGGGGGCCGGACTATGGCTACACCTTC; CDR3: CASSFGGPDYGYTF
V: TRBV28; J: TRBJ1-1; D: .; size: many; DNA: TGTGCCAGCAGTAAGGGGGGGCGCGACACTGAAGCTTTCTTT; CDR3: CASSKGGRDTEAFF
V: TRBV10-3; J: TRBJ1-6; D: .; size: few; DNA: TGTGCCATCAGCGTCCGGGAGTATAATTCACCCCTCCACTTT; CDR3: CAISVREYNSPLHF
V: TRBV7-9; J: TRBJ2-2; D: .; size: few; DNA: TGTGCCAACAGCTTAGCGGTTTATGGGGAGCTGTTTTTT; CDR3: CANSLAVYGELFF
V: TRBV5-1; J: TRBJ2-7; D: TRBD2; size: many; DNA: TGCGCCAGCAGCTTGGGACTAGCGAGCTCCTACGAGCAGTACTTC; CDR3: CASSLGLASSYEQYF
V: TRBV5-6; J: TRBJ1-2; D: .; size: many; DNA: TGTGCCAGCAGCTTTCAGCTCAACATTGGCTACACCTTC; CDR3: CASSFQLNIGYTF
V: TRBV9; J: TRBJ2-3; D: TRBD1; size: many; DNA: TGTGCCAGCAGCCCCTCCCTTACAGGGGGCGCAGATACGCAGTATTTT; CDR3: CASSPSLTGGADTQYF
V: TRBV7-9; J: TRBJ2-5; D: .; size: many; DNA: TGTGCCAGCAGCTCCGTCCCCAGGGGACGAGAGACCCAGTACTTC; CDR3: CASSSVPRGRETQYF
V: TRBV13; J: TRBJ1-6; D: .; size: many; DNA: TGTGCCAGCAGCCTCCTGGGTGGGTTTAATTCACCCCTCCACTTT; CDR3: CASSLLGGFNSPLHF
V: TRBV3-1; J: TRBJ2-7; D: .; size: .; DNA: TGTGCCAGCAGCCAAGACGGGGGCGGGTCCTACGAGCAGTACTTC; CDR3: CASSQDGGGSYEQYF
V: TRBV10-3; J: TRBJ2-5; D: TRBD1; size: .; DNA: TGTGCCATCAGCGGGACAGGGAGGCGGGAGACCCAGTACTTC; CDR3: CAISGTGRRETQYF
V: TRBV7-2; J: TRBJ2-3; D: TRBD1; size: many; DNA: TGTGCCAGCAGCTACGGACAGGGGGGAACAGATACGCAGTATTTT; CDR3: CASSYGQGGTDTQYF
V: TRBV29-1; J: TRBJ2-7; D: .; size: few; DNA: TGCAGCCCCTCGGCGGTTCCCTCTTACGAGCAGTACTTC; CDR3: CSPSAVPSYEQYF
V: TRBV7-9; J: TRBJ1-1; D: .; size: many; DNA: TGTGCCAGCAGCTTGGGGCCCAGGCGGACGGCTGAAGCTTTCTTT; CDR3: CASSLGPRRTAEAFF
V: TRBV20-1; J: TRBJ1-2; D: TRBD1; size: many; DNA: TGCAGTGCCCCCGGGACAGGGGAGAGGAACTATGGCTACACCTTC; CDR3: CSAPGTGERNYGYTF
V: TRBV12-3/TRBV12-4; J: TRBJ2-1; D: .; size: .; DNA: TGTGCCAGCAGTTCGGAGGGGGGAGCTTACAATGAGCAGTTCTTC; CDR3: CASSSEGGAYNEQFF
V: TRBV5-1; J: TRBJ2-7; D: TRBD1; size: many; DNA: TGCGCCAGCAGCTTATGGGACAGGGCCTACGAGCAGTACTTC; CDR3: CASSLWDRAYEQYF